Listed below are T cell receptor beta chains from one sample, sequenced in a study of blood T cell repertoires in COVID-19. Assay: immunoSEQ multiplex PCR; the TCRdb copy retains only in-frame clones and omits some. The repertoire holds around 150,000 clones, 85% to 90% seen once, with more than 0.75% in the top ten. The sample taken for sequencing was peripheral blood. The source is a man younger than 30 with acute or convalescent COVID-19. CDR3s include the opening cysteine and the closing phenylalanine or tryptophan. A D gene is named only where the DNA matches it firmly. Clone size is shown for a subset of rows, as once, few, many or a class of expanded clone.

D	V	J	length	size	CDR3	DNA
.	TRBV19	TRBJ1-1	14	.	CASSWQGQNTEAFF	TGTGCCAGTAGTTGGCAGGGCCAGAACACTGAAGCTTTCTTT
TRBD1	TRBV11-2	TRBJ1-1	14	.	CASSRDRVNTEAFF	TGTGCCAGCAGCCGGGACAGGGTAAACACTGAAGCTTTCTTT
TRBD1	TRBV7-8	TRBJ1-1	14	few	CASSVDRVGTEAFF	TGTGCCAGCAGCGTGGACAGGGTAGGCACTGAAGCTTTCTTT
.	TRBV27	TRBJ2-5	15	.	CASSLSSGGAETQYF	TGTGCCAGCAGTTTATCGAGCGGAGGGGCAGAGACCCAGTACTTC
TRBD1	TRBV5-1	TRBJ1-1	17	few	CASSIRPGGALNTEAFF	TGCGCCAGCAGCATAAGACCAGGGGGCGCGTTGAACACTGAAGCTTTCTTT
.	TRBV27	TRBJ2-7	15	.	CASSLFAGPPYEQYF	TGTGCCAGCAGTTTATTTGCGGGACCCCCCTACGAGCAGTACTTC
TRBD1	TRBV19	TRBJ1-2	14	once	CASATMDRRYGYTF	TGTGCCAGTGCTACTATGGACAGGAGATATGGCTACACCTTC
TRBD1	TRBV11-2	TRBJ1-4	14	.	CASSQTGNGEKLFF	TGTGCCAGCAGCCAGACAGGGAACGGCGAAAAACTGTTTTTT
TRBD2	TRBV3-1/TRBV3-2	TRBJ2-2	21	.	CASSQVIGRGLAGGHTGELFF	TGTGCCAGCAGCCAAGTCATCGGCCGGGGACTAGCGGGGGGGCACACCGGGGAGCTGTTTTTT
.	TRBV27	TRBJ1-1	13	.	CASSFQANTEAFF	TGTGCCAGCAGTTTCCAGGCGAACACTGAAGCTTTCTTT
TRBD1	TRBV6-5	TRBJ1-1	15	.	CATGTGGGGFSEAFF	TGTGCCACCGGGACAGGGGGCGGCGGATTCTCTGAAGCTTTCTTT
TRBD1	TRBV9	TRBJ2-3	14	.	CASSEQGSGVTQYF	TGTGCCAGCAGCGAACAGGGGTCCGGGGTTACGCAGTATTTT
TRBD1	TRBV10-3	TRBJ2-7	14	.	CAISEGQGGHEQYF	TGTGCCATCAGTGAAGGACAGGGGGGGCACGAGCAGTACTTC
.	TRBV6-5	TRBJ1-6	12	.	CASSYGRGPLHF	TGTGCCAGCAGTTACGGCAGGGGTCCCCTCCACTTT
.	TRBV5-6	TRBJ1-6	15	.	CASSFARAYNSPLHF	TGTGCCAGCAGCTTCGCCAGGGCCTATAATTCACCCCTCCACTTT
.	TRBV19	TRBJ2-1	14	.	CASSIGTAINEQFF	TGTGCCAGTAGTATAGGGACAGCCATCAATGAGCAGTTCTTC
.	TRBV30	TRBJ1-3	15	.	CAWSKGGRVRNTIYF	TGTGCCTGGAGTAAGGGCGGCAGGGTGAGAAACACCATATATTTT
TRBD1	TRBV4-2	TRBJ1-4	16	.	CASSQVRGQGDEKLFF	TGTGCCAGCAGCCAAGTTCGAGGACAGGGAGATGAAAAACTGTTTTTT
TRBD2	TRBV7-6	TRBJ2-7	15	.	CASSATSGGPYEQYF	TGTGCCAGCAGCGCGACTAGCGGGGGGCCCTACGAGCAGTACTTC
TRBD2	TRBV19	TRBJ2-1	18	.	CASSIGGLAGGSYNEQFF	TGTGCCAGTAGTATAGGAGGTCTAGCGGGGGGTTCCTACAATGAGCAGTTCTTC